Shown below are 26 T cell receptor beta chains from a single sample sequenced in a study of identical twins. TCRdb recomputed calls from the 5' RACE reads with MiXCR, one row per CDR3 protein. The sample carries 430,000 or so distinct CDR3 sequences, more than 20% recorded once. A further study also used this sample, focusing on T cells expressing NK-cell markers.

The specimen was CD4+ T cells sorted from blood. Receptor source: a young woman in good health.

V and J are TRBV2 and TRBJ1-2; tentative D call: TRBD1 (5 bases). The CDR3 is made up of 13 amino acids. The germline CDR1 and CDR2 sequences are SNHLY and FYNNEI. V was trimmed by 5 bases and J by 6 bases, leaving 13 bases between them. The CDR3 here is CASSRQGNDGYTF. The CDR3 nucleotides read TGTGCCAGCAGTCGGCAGGGTAATGATGGCTACACCTTC.

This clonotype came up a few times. CDR3 bases: TGCGCCAGCAGCCGGGGACAGTCTCGGGAGACCCAGTACTTC. It specifies CASSRGQSRETQYF. V gene TRBV5-1 combines with J gene TRBJ2-5; 7 bases map to TRBD1. Germline V gene sequence: CDR1 SGHRS, CDR2 YFSETQ. This CDR3 is 14 amino acids long. J gave up 5 bases and V 4 bases, and 8 bases lay outside the gene matches.

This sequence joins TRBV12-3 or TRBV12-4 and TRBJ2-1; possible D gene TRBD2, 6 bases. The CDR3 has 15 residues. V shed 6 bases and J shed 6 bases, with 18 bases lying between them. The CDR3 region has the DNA TGTGCCAGCAGGGCGGCCGGGAGTGGGGGCAATGAGCAGTTCTTC. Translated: CASRAAGSGGNEQFF.

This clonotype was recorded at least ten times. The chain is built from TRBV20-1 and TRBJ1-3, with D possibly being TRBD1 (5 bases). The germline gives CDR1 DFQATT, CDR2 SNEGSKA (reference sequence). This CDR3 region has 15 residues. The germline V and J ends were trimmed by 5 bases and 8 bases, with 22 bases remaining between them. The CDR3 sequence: CSARDSVGLGDTIYF. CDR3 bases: TGCAGTGCTCGGGACTCTGTTGGCCTCGGGGACACCATATATTTT.

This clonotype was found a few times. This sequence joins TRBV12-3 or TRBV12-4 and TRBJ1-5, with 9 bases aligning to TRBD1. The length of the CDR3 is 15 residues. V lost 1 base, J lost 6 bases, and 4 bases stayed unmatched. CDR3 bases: TGTGCCAGCAGTTTAGTACAGGGGGCTGCTCAGCCCCAGCATTTT. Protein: CASSLVQGAAQPQHF.

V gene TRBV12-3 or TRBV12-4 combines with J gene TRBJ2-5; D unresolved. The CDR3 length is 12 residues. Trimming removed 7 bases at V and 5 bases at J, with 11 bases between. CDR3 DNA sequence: TGTGCCAGCAACACACCCGACGAGACCCAGTACTTC. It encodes CASNTPDETQYF.

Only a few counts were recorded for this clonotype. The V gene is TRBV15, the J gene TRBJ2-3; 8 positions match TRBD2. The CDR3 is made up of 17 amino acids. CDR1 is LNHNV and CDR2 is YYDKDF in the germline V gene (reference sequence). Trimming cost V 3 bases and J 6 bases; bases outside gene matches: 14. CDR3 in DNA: TGTGCCACCAGCAGGGGGTCGGGGGGGACAACTGGGGATACGCAGTATTTT. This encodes CATSRGSGGTTGDTQYF.

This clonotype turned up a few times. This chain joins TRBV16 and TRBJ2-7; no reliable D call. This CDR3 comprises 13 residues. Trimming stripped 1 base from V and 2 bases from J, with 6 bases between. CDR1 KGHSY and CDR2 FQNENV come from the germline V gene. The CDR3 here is CASSQFQTYEQYF. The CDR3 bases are TGTGCCAGCAGCCAATTCCAGACCTACGAGCAGTACTTC.

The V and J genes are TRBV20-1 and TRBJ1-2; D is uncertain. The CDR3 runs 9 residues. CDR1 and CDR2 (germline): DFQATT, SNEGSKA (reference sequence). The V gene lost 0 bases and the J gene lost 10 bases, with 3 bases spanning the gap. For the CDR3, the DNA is TGCAGTGCTAGAGATTACTACACCTTC. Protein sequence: CSARDYYTF.

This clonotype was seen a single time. CDR3 sequence: CASTGAASWEQYF. In nucleotides, the CDR3 is TGTGCCAGCACAGGAGCAGCCTCGTGGGAGCAGTACTTC. The rearrangement links TRBV6-2 or TRBV6-3 to TRBJ2-7; no clear D. This CDR3 spans 13 amino acids. The V gene lost 7 bases and the J gene lost 7 bases, with 17 bases spanning the gap. The germline V gene has CDR1 MNHEY and CDR2 SVGEGT.

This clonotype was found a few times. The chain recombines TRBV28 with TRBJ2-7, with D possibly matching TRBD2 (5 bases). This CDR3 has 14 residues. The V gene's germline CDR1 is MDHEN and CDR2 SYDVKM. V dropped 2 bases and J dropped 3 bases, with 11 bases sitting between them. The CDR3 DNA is TGTGCCAGCAGTTTAATCGCCGGGAACTACGAGCAGTACTTC. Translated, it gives CASSLIAGNYEQYF. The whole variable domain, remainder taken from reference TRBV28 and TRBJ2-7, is DVKVTQSSRYLVKRTGEKVFLECVQDMDHENMFWYRQDPGLGLRLIYFSYDVKMKEKGDIPEGYSVSREKKERFSLILESASTNQTSMYLCASSLIAGNYEQYFGPGTRLTVT.

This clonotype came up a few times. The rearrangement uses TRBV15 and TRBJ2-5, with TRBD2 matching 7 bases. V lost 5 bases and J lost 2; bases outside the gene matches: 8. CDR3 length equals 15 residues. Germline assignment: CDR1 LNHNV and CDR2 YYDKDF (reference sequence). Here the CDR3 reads CATSGGMGGQETQYF. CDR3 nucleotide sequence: TGTGCCACCAGCGGTGGGATGGGGGGGCAAGAGACCCAGTACTTC.

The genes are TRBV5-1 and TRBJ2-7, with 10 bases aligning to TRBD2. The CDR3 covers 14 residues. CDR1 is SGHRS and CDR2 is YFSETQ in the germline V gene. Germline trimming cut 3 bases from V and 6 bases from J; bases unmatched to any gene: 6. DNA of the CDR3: TGCGCCAGCAGCTCATCTAGCGGGAGTATCGAGCAGTACTTC. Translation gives CASSSSSGSIEQYF.

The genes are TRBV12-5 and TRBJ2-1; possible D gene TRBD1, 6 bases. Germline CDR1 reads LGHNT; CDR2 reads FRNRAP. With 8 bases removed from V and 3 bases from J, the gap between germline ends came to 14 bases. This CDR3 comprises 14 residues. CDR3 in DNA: TGTGCTAGTCGACGCGGACAGCGCTACAATGAGCAGTTCTTC. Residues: CASRRGQRYNEQFF.

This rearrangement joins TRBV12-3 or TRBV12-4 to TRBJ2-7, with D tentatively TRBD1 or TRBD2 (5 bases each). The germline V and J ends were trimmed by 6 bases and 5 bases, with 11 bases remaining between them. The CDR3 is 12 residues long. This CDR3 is CASSGAPDEQYF. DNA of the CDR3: TGTGCCAGCAGCGGGGCTCCCGACGAGCAGTACTTC.

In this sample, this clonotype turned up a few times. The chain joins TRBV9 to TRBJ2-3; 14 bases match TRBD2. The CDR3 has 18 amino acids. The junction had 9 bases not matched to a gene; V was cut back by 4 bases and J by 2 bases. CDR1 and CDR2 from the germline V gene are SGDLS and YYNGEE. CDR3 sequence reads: CASSSRTSGGTDTDTQYF. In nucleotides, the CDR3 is TGTGCCAGCAGCTCCCGGACTAGCGGGGGGACTGACACAGATACGCAGTATTTT.

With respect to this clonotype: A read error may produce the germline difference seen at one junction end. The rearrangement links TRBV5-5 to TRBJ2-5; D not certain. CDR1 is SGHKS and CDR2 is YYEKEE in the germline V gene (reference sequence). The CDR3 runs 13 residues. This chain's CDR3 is CAISPRYQETQYF. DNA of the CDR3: TGTGCCATCAGCCCACGGTACCAAGAGACCCAGTACTTC.

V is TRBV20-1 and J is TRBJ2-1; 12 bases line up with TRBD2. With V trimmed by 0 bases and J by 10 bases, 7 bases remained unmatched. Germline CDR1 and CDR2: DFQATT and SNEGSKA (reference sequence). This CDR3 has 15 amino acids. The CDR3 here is CSAREWTSGISEQFF. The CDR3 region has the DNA TGCAGTGCTAGAGAATGGACTAGCGGGATCAGCGAGCAGTTCTTC.

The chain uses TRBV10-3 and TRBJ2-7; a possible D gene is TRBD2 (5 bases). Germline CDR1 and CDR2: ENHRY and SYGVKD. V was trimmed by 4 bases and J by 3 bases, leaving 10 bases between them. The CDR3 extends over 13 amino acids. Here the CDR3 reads CAISGQAGYEQYF. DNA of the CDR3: TGTGCCATCAGTGGTCAGGCGGGCTACGAGCAGTACTTC.

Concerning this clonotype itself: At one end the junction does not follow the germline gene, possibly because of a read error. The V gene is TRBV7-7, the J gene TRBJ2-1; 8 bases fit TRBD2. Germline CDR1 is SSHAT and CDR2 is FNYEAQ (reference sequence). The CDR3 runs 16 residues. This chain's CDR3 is CASSLGLAGRNNEQFF. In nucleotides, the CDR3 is TGTGCTAGCAGCTTAGGGTTAGCGGGGAGGAACAATGAGCAGTTCTTC.

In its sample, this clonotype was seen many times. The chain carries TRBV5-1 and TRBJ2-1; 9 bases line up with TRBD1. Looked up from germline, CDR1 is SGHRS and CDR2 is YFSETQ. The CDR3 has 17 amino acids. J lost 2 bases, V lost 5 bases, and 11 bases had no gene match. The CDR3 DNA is TGCGCCAGCAGGAATGTATACAGGGGGCTCGCCTACAATGAGCAGTTCTTC. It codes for CASRNVYRGLAYNEQFF.

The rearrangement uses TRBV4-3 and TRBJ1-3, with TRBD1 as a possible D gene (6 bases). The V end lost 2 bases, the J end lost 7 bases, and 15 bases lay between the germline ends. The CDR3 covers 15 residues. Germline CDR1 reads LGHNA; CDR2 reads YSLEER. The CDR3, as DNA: TGCGCCAGCAGCCAACTAATGGCGGGGGCGAACACCATATATTTT. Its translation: CASSQLMAGANTIYF.

The CDR3 loop is CASSQDRTGVGDTQYF. CDR3 nucleotide sequence: TGCGCCAGCAGCCAAGATAGAACGGGAGTAGGAGATACGCAGTATTTT. The chain employs TRBV4-3 and TRBJ2-3; D might be TRBD2 (6 bases). Trimming pared 0 bases from V and 5 bases from J, leaving 15 bases between. Germline assignment: CDR1 LGHNA and CDR2 YSLEER. This CDR3 spans 16 amino acids.

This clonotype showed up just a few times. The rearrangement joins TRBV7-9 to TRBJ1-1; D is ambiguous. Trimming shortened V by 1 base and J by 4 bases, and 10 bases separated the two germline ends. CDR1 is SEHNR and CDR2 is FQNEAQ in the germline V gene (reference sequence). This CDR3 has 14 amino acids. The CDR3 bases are TGTGCCAGCAGCTTAGGGGTCGGATTCACTGAAGCTTTCTTT. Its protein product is CASSLGVGFTEAFF.

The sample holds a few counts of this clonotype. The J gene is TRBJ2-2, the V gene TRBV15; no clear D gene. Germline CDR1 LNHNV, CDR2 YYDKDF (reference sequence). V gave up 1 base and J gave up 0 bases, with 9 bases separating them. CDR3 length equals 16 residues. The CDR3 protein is CATSRARPANTGELFF. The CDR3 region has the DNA TGTGCCACCAGCAGAGCACGCCCGGCGAACACCGGGGAGCTGTTTTTT. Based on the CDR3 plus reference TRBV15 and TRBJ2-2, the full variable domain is DAMVIQNPRYQVTQFGKPVTLSCSQTLNHNVMYWYQQKSSQAPKLLFHYYDKDFNNEADTPDNFQSRRPNTSFCFLDIRSPGLGDTAMYLCATSRARPANTGELFFGEGSRLTVL.

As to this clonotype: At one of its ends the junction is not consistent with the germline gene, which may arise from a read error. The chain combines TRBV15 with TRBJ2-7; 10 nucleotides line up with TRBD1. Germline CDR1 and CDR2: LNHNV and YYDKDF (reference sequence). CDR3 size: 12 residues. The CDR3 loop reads CATSRDGTGEDF. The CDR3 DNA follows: TGTGCCACCAGCAGAGATGGGACAGGGGAGGATTTC.